The T cell receptor (beta chain) described here comes from a study of blood T cell repertoires in COVID-19. Using immunoSEQ multiplex PCR, the repertoire was profiled, and TCRdb retains in-frame clones only, with some absent. The sample consists of hundreds of thousands of clones, roughly 90% of them appearing once. V was trimmed by 5 bases and J by 6 bases, leaving 13 bases between them. The CDR3 extends over 12 amino acids. Germline V gene sequence: CDR1 GTSNPN, CDR2 SVGIG (reference sequence). Contact with a PCR-confirmed or clinician-diagnosed COVID-19 case occurred within 2 weeks of entry. This receptor was identified in a woman in her 30s who had been exposed to COVID-19. Input material: PBMCs or T cells enriched from blood (not recorded which). This rearrangement joins TRBV30 to TRBJ1-1; a possible D gene is TRBD1 (5 bases). The CDR3 region is CAWDTRAAEAFF. CDR3 in DNA: TGTGCCTGGGATACCAGGGCGGCTGAAGCTTTCTTT.